Reported below is one TCR beta chain. Its antigen remains unknown. Sequencing was performed with immunoSEQ multiplex PCR; in TCRdb, only in-frame clones are kept and a portion is missing. The data contain 90,000 to 100,000 clones, 88% of them singletons. The CDR3 has 11 amino acids. CDR1 and CDR2 from the germline V gene are MGHRA and YSYEKL. V lost 3 bases, J lost 5 bases, and 3 bases lay in between. This specimen comes from a study of T cell responses to AZD1222 COVID-19 vaccine. Notes on the study in general: White British ancestry dominated among donors, who included more females, and clonal diversity was possibly underestimated. Mapped onto spike, vaccine-associated CD4 TCRs spanned it and were dominant at 160-218 and 743-854.

Both about-4-week and about-12-week second-dose recipients were combined. This receptor was taken from an adult who received the AZD1222 COVID-19 vaccine. The sample consisted of peripheral blood, taken 28 days after the second AZD1222 dose. V is TRBV4-1 and J is TRBJ2-3; D ambiguous. This CDR3 is CASSQKDTQYF. For the CDR3, the DNA is TGCGCCAGCAGCCAGAAAGATACGCAGTATTTT.